The clone carrying this TCR beta chain appeared once. This sample stems from a study of shared clonotypes between healthy human individuals. Method: immunoSEQ multiplex PCR; TCRdb's copy keeps in-frame clones and lacks some. The sample gives 500,000 to 700,000 clones, roughly 95% of which show up once; approximately 0.11% is in the top ten. The germline gives CDR1 MDHEN, CDR2 SYDVKM. CDR3 length: 16 residues. The V segment lost 3 bases and the J segment 2 bases; nucleotides outside the gene matches: 7. The naive CD8 population came from CD45RO-negative cells selected for CCR7, without terminally differentiated effector memory CD45RA+ cells. The healthy adult donors were HIV-negative and reported no recent acute infections or vaccinations.

Input material: naive CD8+ T cells sorted from blood. V and J are TRBV28 and TRBJ2-7, with 10 bases that match TRBD2. The TCR was taken from a woman aged 30 to 39 in good health. DNA of the CDR3: TGTGCCAGCAGTTTCCCGGCTAGCGGGAGTGCCTACGAGCAGTACTTC. Translation gives CASSFPASGSAYEQYF.